These 30 T cell receptor beta chains share one sample of origin, sequenced in a study of post-analysis software for immune sequencing data. Libraries were made from TCR beta cDNA, and they carried unique molecular identifiers. TCRdb re-derived calls from the PCR reads in MiXCR, one entry per CDR3 protein. The sample carries a few hundred thousand distinct CDR3 sequences, 35% to 45% recorded once. General observations from the study: Patients had higher frequencies than controls of roughly 5 TRBV segments, including TRBV5-6, TRBV5-1 and TRBV20-1.

For these TCRs, the target antigens are not known. Sequencing input: blood. These receptor sequences come from a girl aged 5 to 17 with multiple sclerosis.

The table lists this clonotype with many counts. The J gene is TRBJ1-2, the V gene TRBV28; D remains ambiguous. Germline CDR1 is MDHEN and CDR2 is SYDVKM. Trimming removed 7 bases from V and 6 bases from J, with 12 bases in between. This CDR3 comprises 12 residues. Here the CDR3 reads CASTTSGDGYTF. In nucleotides, the CDR3 is TGTGCCAGCACCACCTCAGGTGATGGCTACACCTTC.

This clonotype was counted ten times or more. The chain is built from TRBV6-6 and TRBJ2-3; 8 bases align to TRBD1. Germline V CDR1 and CDR2: MNHNY, SVGAGI (reference sequence). CDR3 size: 15 residues. With V trimmed by 7 bases and J by 8 bases, 14 bases remained unmatched. CDR3 bases: TGTGCCAGCACCCGGGACAGGCGCTATGGTGGTACGCAGTATTTT. Residues: CASTRDRRYGGTQYF.

This clonotype was counted at least ten times. The J gene is TRBJ2-1, the V gene TRBV20-1, with 10 bases that match TRBD2. Trimming at V came to 5 bases and at J to 6 bases, leaving 7 bases not matched to a gene. Germline V gives CDR1 DFQATT, CDR2 SNEGSKA (reference sequence). This CDR3 region has 14 residues. The CDR3 nucleotides read TGCAGTGCTCGAGCGGGAGGGCCGATCAATGAGCAGTTCTTC. This codes for CSARAGGPINEQFF.

There are many counts of this clonotype. The chain combines TRBV20-1 with TRBJ2-5; weak D call: TRBD1 (6 bases). The ends were cut back, 5 bases at V and 4 bases at J, with 14 bases in the middle. Germline V lookup: CDR1 DFQATT, CDR2 SNEGSKA (reference sequence). The CDR3 contains 13 residues. CDR3 region: CSAVQGNPETQYF. DNA for the CDR3: TGCAGTGCTGTACAGGGAAATCCAGAGACCCAGTACTTC.

This clonotype was detected only a few times. The chain couples TRBV5-6 to TRBJ1-5; weak D call: TRBD1 (5 bases). Trimming removed 4 bases from V and 9 bases from J, with 20 bases in between. The CDR3 has 15 amino acids. In germline, CDR1 is SGHDT, CDR2 YYEEEE. In nucleotides, the CDR3 is TGTGCCAGCAGCCCCCGGGACCCATTCATCCGGCCCCAGCATTTT. The encoded protein is CASSPRDPFIRPQHF.

Notes on this clonotype: A much larger clone lies a single base off, so this may be a read error. The chain recombines TRBV20-1 with TRBJ2-5; 10 positions match TRBD2. The CDR3 has 16 amino acids. Germline assignment: CDR1 DFQATT and CDR2 SNEGSKA (reference sequence). CDR3 coding DNA: TGCGGTGCTGTTCCCGGACTAGCGGCAATCGGGGAGACCCAGTACTTC. This sequence encodes CGAVPGLAAIGETQYF.

This clonotype has at least ten counts. V and J are TRBV20-1 and TRBJ2-1; D is possibly TRBD2 (5 bases). The V gene lost 5 bases and the J gene lost 8 bases, with 10 bases spanning the gap. The CDR3 is 11 residues long. Germline CDR1 DFQATT, CDR2 SNEGSKA (reference sequence). CDR3 protein: CSAGGFDEQFF. In nucleotides, the CDR3 is TGCAGTGCTGGAGGTTTCGATGAGCAGTTCTTC.

V and J are TRBV12-3 or TRBV12-4 and TRBJ1-1; 9 bases fit TRBD1. This CDR3 contains 14 residues. With V trimmed by 6 bases and J by 3 bases, 5 bases remained unmatched. CDR3 sequence reads: CASRETGGYTEAFF. The CDR3 DNA is TGTGCCAGCAGAGAGACAGGGGGTTACACTGAAGCTTTCTTT.

This clonotype was detected many times. The rearrangement links TRBV7-2 to TRBJ2-5, with 8 bases lining up with TRBD2. Germline CDR1 is SGHTA and CDR2 is FQGNSA. This CDR3 has 13 amino acids. The ends lost 3 bases at V and 4 bases at J; junction bases unmatched: 1. CDR3 protein: CASSFGGGETQYF. CDR3 bases: TGTGCCAGCAGCTTCGGGGGGGGAGAGACCCAGTACTTC.

This clonotype was counted many times. This chain links TRBV5-1 with TRBJ1-5; TRBD1 matches 9 bases. J was trimmed by 2 bases and V by 4 bases; bases with no gene match: 7. Germline assignment: CDR1 SGHRS and CDR2 YFSETQ. The CDR3 totals 16 residues. CDR3 DNA: TGCGCCAGCAGCCTAACAGGGGGCAAGGGCAATCAGCCCCAGCATTTT. This translates into CASSLTGGKGNQPQHF.

This clonotype was seen at least ten times. This chain links TRBV29-1 with TRBJ2-2, with D perhaps matching TRBD1 (5 bases). The CDR3 contains 13 residues. Germline V gene data show CDR1 as SQVTM and CDR2 as ANQGSEA. The V gene lost 5 bases and the J gene lost 8 bases, with 15 bases spanning the gap. Written as DNA, the CDR3 is TGCAGCGTTCAGGGATGGGGCGCAGGGGAGCTGTTTTTT. It specifies CSVQGWGAGELFF.

This clonotype has a handful of counts. The chain links TRBV10-3 to TRBJ1-2, with 7 bases identical to TRBD1. The germline V gene has CDR1 ENHRY and CDR2 SYGVKD. The V and J ends lost 4 bases and 2 bases, in that order; junction bases with no gene match: 1. The CDR3 has 13 amino acids. CDR3 nucleotide sequence: TGTGCCATCAGTGTACAGGGGAACTATGGCTACACCTTC. This translates into CAISVQGNYGYTF.

This clonotype was observed many times. The gene calls are TRBV20-1 and TRBJ1-1, with D perhaps matching TRBD1 (6 bases). Per germline, CDR1 DFQATT and CDR2 SNEGSKA (reference sequence). V dropped 6 bases and J dropped 2 bases, with 19 bases sitting between them. This CDR3 is built from 15 residues. Here the CDR3 DNA reads TGCAGTGCAGCCCCCACAGGGTGGAGAAACACTGAAGCTTTCTTT. This translates into CSAAPTGWRNTEAFF.

The sample holds many counts of this clonotype. This chain links TRBV20-1 with TRBJ2-1; the D is unclear. The CDR3 is made up of 12 amino acids. Per germline, CDR1 DFQATT and CDR2 SNEGSKA (reference sequence). V lost 6 bases to trimming and J lost 10 bases, with 16 bases between them. The CDR3 here is CSATGGPREQFF. The CDR3 DNA follows: TGCAGTGCCACGGGCGGCCCTAGAGAGCAGTTCTTC.

Ten or more counts support this clonotype. The chain employs TRBV9 and TRBJ2-1, with 8 bases aligning to TRBD2. CDR1 is SGDLS and CDR2 is YYNGEE in the germline V gene. Unmatched junction bases numbered 7, after V lost 0 bases and J lost 5 bases. The CDR3 has 16 residues. CDR3 region: CASSVGSSGQDNEQFF. Here the CDR3 DNA reads TGTGCCAGCAGCGTAGGATCTAGCGGGCAAGACAATGAGCAGTTCTTC. Complete variable domain (other parts from reference TRBV9 and TRBJ2-1): DSGVTQTPKHLITATGQRVTLRCSPRSGDLSVYWYQQSLDQGLQFLIQYYNGEERAKGNILERFSAQQFPDLHSELNLSSLELGDSALYFCASSVGSSGQDNEQFFGPGTRLTVL.

This chain's CDR3 is CASAAGGPTDTQYF. For the CDR3, the DNA is TGTGCTAGCGCCGCGGGGGGACCCACAGATACGCAGTATTTT. This rearrangement joins TRBV27 to TRBJ2-3, with 8 bases matching TRBD2. This CDR3 comprises 14 residues. Germline V gene data show CDR1 as MNHEY and CDR2 as SMNVEV (reference sequence).

In this sample, this clonotype turned up many times. This chain connects TRBV3-1 to TRBJ2-1; 8 positions match TRBD1. This CDR3 contains 14 residues. From germline, CDR1 is LGHDT and CDR2 YNNKEL (reference sequence). V lost 1 base to trimming and J lost 6 bases; unmatched junction nucleotides: 2. The CDR3 reads CASSQVGTGNEQFF. Here the CDR3 DNA reads TGTGCCAGCAGCCAAGTCGGGACAGGCAATGAGCAGTTCTTC.

This chain joins TRBV20-1 and TRBJ2-7, with D uncertain. This CDR3 has 11 residues. Trimming stripped 3 bases from V and 0 bases from J, with 3 bases between. Germline values: CDR1 DFQATT, CDR2 SNEGSKA (reference sequence). The CDR3 here is CSASDSYEQYF. DNA of the CDR3: TGCAGTGCTAGTGACTCCTACGAGCAGTACTTC.

Of note for this clonotype: With a much larger clone just one base away, this may be a read error. The chain combines TRBV7-3 with TRBJ2-1; 9 bases match TRBD1. The CDR3 has 17 amino acids. The V gene's germline CDR1 is SGHTA and CDR2 FQGTGA. The CDR3 protein is CTSSAEPGTGTYNEQFF. The CDR3 nucleotides read TGTACCAGCTCTGCCGAACCCGGGACAGGGACCTACAATGAGCAGTTCTTC.

V and J are TRBV12-3 or TRBV12-4 and TRBJ1-1; TRBD1 aligns across 9 bases. J lost 1 base, V lost 6 bases, and 9 bases had no gene match. This CDR3 comprises 16 residues. The DNA for the CDR3 is TGTGCCAGCAGCACAAGAGGACAGGGGCAGAACACTGAAGCTTTCTTT. Protein product: CASSTRGQGQNTEAFF.

This rearrangement joins TRBV2 to TRBJ1-1; no clear D. The germline gives CDR1 SNHLY, CDR2 FYNNEI. The CDR3 is 14 amino acids. V was cut by 2 bases and J by 6 bases, with 13 bases left in between. CDR3 region: CASSEPQADSEAFF. The CDR3 DNA follows: TGTGCCAGCAGTGAACCCCAGGCTGATTCTGAAGCTTTCTTT.

Only a few counts were recorded for this clonotype. The chain carries TRBV5-6 and TRBJ2-3; 8 bases agree with TRBD2. V shed 2 bases, J shed 0 bases, and the junction held 8 bases outside the gene matches. Germline-derived CDR1 and CDR2 are SGHDT and YYEEEE. CDR3 length equals 17 residues. The DNA for the CDR3 is TGTGCCAGCAGCTTATCGGCGGGAGGAATCAGCACAGATACGCAGTATTTT. It specifies CASSLSAGGISTDTQYF.

A word on this clonotype: Just one base apart from a much larger clone, this may be a read error. The chain couples TRBV5-1 to TRBJ2-3; D is undetermined. This CDR3 comprises 16 residues. Germline V gene lookup returns CDR1 SGHRS and CDR2 YFSETQ. This CDR3 reads CASSLWSGSATDTRYF. Here the CDR3 DNA reads TGCGCCAGCAGCTTGTGGTCTGGGTCAGCTACAGATACGCGGTATTTT. The variable domain in full, with the rest retrieved from reference TRBV5-1 and TRBJ2-3, is KAGVTQTPRYLIKTRGQQVTLSCSPISGHRSVSWYQQTPGQGLQFLFEYFSETQRNKGNFPGRFSGRQFSNSRSEMNVSTLELGDSALYLCASSLWSGSATDTRYFGPGTRLTVL.

This chain links TRBV7-9 with TRBJ1-1; 7 bases align to TRBD1. The junction had 3 bases not matched to a gene; V was cut back by 4 bases and J by 4 bases. Germline loops: CDR1 SEHNR, CDR2 FQNEAQ (reference sequence). The CDR3 length is 13 residues. The CDR3 nucleotides read TGTGCCAGCAGCTCTAGGGGGCGCACTGAAGCTTTCTTT. Translation gives CASSSRGRTEAFF.

The V call is TRBV6-1, the J call TRBJ2-5; 8 bases match TRBD2. The last part of the DNA fits TRBJ2-7 better; the J call may be wrong. Germline V gene data show CDR1 as MNHNS and CDR2 as SASEGT. This CDR3 has 15 residues. The CDR3 reads CASSRLGTSGYEQYF. The CDR3 DNA sequence: TGTGCCAGCTCCCGGTTAGGCACTAGCGGTTACGAGCAGTACTTC.

This clonotype occurred many times. The V gene is TRBV7-9, the J gene TRBJ1-1, with D unresolved. Trimming took 1 base from V and 6 from J, leaving 9 bases between them. Per germline, CDR1 SEHNR and CDR2 FQNEAQ (reference sequence). The CDR3 has 13 residues. The CDR3 region has the DNA TGTGCCAGCAGCTTAGGTGGGAATCCTGAAGCTTTCTTT. Translated: CASSLGGNPEAFF.

This clonotype was seen a few times. V is TRBV6-6 and J is TRBJ2-2; 8 positions match TRBD2. The ends lost 6 bases at V and 7 bases at J; junction bases unmatched: 13. From germline, CDR1 is MNHNY and CDR2 SVGAGI (reference sequence). There are 16 residues in the CDR3. The CDR3 DNA reads as TGTGCCAGCAGGACCCCCACCCGGGGGGGACGCGGGGAGCTGTTTTTT. It codes for CASRTPTRGGRGELFF.

Worth noting for this clonotype: An end of the junction differs from the germline gene, which may be a read error. This chain uses TRBV27 with TRBJ2-7; D is unresolved. Germline CDR1 MNHEY, CDR2 SMNVEV (reference sequence). This CDR3 has 13 amino acids. The chain's CDR3 is CANSLYSHDEQYF. CDR3 DNA sequence: TGTGCCAACAGTTTATACAGCCATGACGAACAGTACTTC.

This clonotype was counted between two and nine times. The CDR3 here is CSARGPSGDTQYF. Here the CDR3 DNA reads TGCAGTGCTAGAGGCCCTAGTGGGGATACGCAGTATTTT. The chain links TRBV20-1 to TRBJ2-3; no reliable D call. Per the germline V gene, CDR1 is DFQATT and CDR2 is SNEGSKA (reference sequence). CDR3 length: 13 amino acids. V was clipped by 1 base and J by 6 bases, with 11 bases between them.

In this sample, this clonotype turned up a few times. The chain carries TRBV7-3 and TRBJ2-5; D call uncertain. V was shortened by 4 bases and J by 6 bases, with 12 bases between the two germline ends. The CDR3 has 13 residues. Per the germline V gene, CDR1 is SGHTA and CDR2 is FQGTGA. For the CDR3, the DNA is TGTGCCAGCAGCTACAAGGGTGGTCAGACCCAGTACTTC. Amino acid sequence: CASSYKGGQTQYF.